This section outlines one T cell receptor (beta chain) sequence together with its context. Random hexamers primed reverse transcription of about 0.5 to 1 ug RNA. By means of immunoSEQ multiplex PCR, TCR beta CDR3 spanning 54 Vbeta and 13 Jbeta underwent amplification. Using its own MiXCR run on the immunoSEQ multiplex PCR reads, TCRdb lists one record per CDR3 protein. In the table there are 150,000 to 200,000 distinct CDR3 sequences, nearly 95% of which are singletons. Sequencing of TCR beta was undertaken in CD8+ and CD4+ T cells derived from blood. This sample stems from a study of CD8 T cells in Susac syndrome. The trim removed 6 bases at V and 7 bases at J, leaving 8 bases unmatched. The germline gives CDR1 MNHEY, CDR2 SMNVEV (reference sequence). This CDR3 is 14 amino acids long.

The chain recombines TRBV27 with TRBJ2-2; 7 nucleotides line up with TRBD1. This clonotype was sampled from a human donor with multiple sclerosis. The source material was CD4+ T cells from PBMCs. Here the CDR3 reads CASSFLQGIGELFF. CDR3 nucleotides: TGTGCCAGCAGCTTCCTACAGGGGATCGGGGAGCTGTTTTTT.